The present TCR beta chain was sequenced within a study of T-cell reconstitution after alpha-beta-depleted transplantation in children (dated by TCRdb to 2016 to 2018). For the wider study: The study quantitatively tracked T-cell immune reconstitution after TCRalphabeta/CD19-depleted allogeneic hematopoietic cell transplantation in children using TCR repertoire profiling.

At least ten counts were recorded for this clonotype. The antigen it recognizes is unknown. Per-nucleotide qualities are absent, and no much larger clonotype sits a single base away. Libraries were prepared through PCR. Sequencing took place on an Illumina HiSeq 2500. TCR libraries were prepared with molecular barcoding, using unique molecular identifiers to normalize TCRbeta repertoire quantification. The public reads were reanalyzed by TCRdb: fastp trimming at Q25, MiXCR alignment, in-frame beta chains only. Entries are consolidated by CDR3 protein sequence, retaining the most common genes and DNA. Within this sample are some 390,000 distinct CDR3 sequences, with roughly 21% of them counted one time only. 3.8% of the sample goes to the ten largest clones. The V and J ends are trimmed by 1 base and 5 bases, leaving 18 bases between them. Measured from the cysteine to the phenylalanine, the CDR3 is 17 residues long. Just CDR3 DNA is preserved here, 51 bases in frame from base 1. The germline V gene gives CDR1 as MNHEY and CDR2 as SVGAGI.

Material: PBMCs from the stem cell graft donor, obtained from the stem cell graft. The receptor was isolated from a human donor who donated a stem cell graft to a child with acute myeloid leukemia. The V and J genes are TRBV6-5 and TRBJ2-1; the D gene is not confidently resolved. The DNA sequence follows: TGTGCCAGCAGTTACTTAACGGCGATATCGAATAACAATGAGCAGTTCTTC. This translates into CASSYLTAISNNNEQFF.